The present TCR beta chain was sequenced within a study of T cell responses to AZD1222 COVID-19 vaccine. To note about this clone: Its cognate antigen is unknown.

The table came from immunoSEQ multiplex PCR; TCRdb's copy has only in-frame clones and leaves some out. The data hold 150,000 or so clones, with over 80% observed a single time. Whole-study findings and limits: Repertoire samples came only from after the peak T cell response.

The CDR3 covers 16 residues. Trimming pared 4 bases from V and 1 base from J, leaving 15 bases between. The germline V gene has CDR1 SGDLS and CDR2 YYNGEE. The sequence was obtained from an adult in good health. The chain links TRBV9 to TRBJ2-1, with a tentative D call TRBD1 (6 bases). This specimen was peripheral blood, taken on day 0 of MenACWY control vaccination. The CDR3 region is CASSPQGLISYNEQFF. In DNA, the CDR3 is TGTGCCAGCAGCCCTCAGGGGCTTATTTCCTACAATGAGCAGTTCTTC. Combining the CDR3 with reference TRBV9 and TRBJ2-1 gives the whole variable domain DSGVTQTPKHLITATGQRVTLRCSPRSGDLSVYWYQQSLDQGLQFLIQYYNGEERAKGNILERFSAQQFPDLHSELNLSSLELGDSALYFCASSPQGLISYNEQFFGPGTRLTVL.